This TCR beta chain was captured in a study of immune evolution from preneoplasia to lung adenocarcinoma listed by TCRdb under 2021. Describing the broader study: HLA loss of heterozygosity was found in about 6.7% of AIS, 15% of MIA and about a third of ADC lesions, and in no AAH lesions. The study profiled immune contexture across lung adenocarcinoma precursors and invasive adenocarcinoma using immune gene expression, TCR sequencing and multiplex immunofluorescence. Resected precursor lesions (AAH, AIS, MIA) and invasive adenocarcinomas were compared with paired morphologically normal lung tissue. Sample size was based on specimen availability rather than a prior power calculation. Whole exome sequencing and methylation data from the same cohort of nodules were integrated with the immune data. A total of approximately 50 patients with pulmonary nodules who underwent surgical resection were included in the overall cohort. TCR sequencing data came from approximately 49 patients. According to the study, over a hundred samples went through TCR sequencing. POLYSOLVER was used to infer Class I HLA alleles from exome data, and LOHHLA was used to detect allele-specific HLA loss. The full study reports these points: Findings were based on association rather than direct causation; larger cohorts with long-term follow-up and longitudinal biopsies were deemed needed. The highest clonality was observed in normal lung, whereas higher T cell density and diversity but lower clonality appeared to be present in later-stage lesions. Normal lung had the highest top T cell clone frequencies, and these frequencies appeared to fall progressively from AAH through AIS, MIA and invasive adenocarcinoma. Because all patients were from Japan and China, applicability to Western populations was uncertain. KRAS-mutant nodules showed the highest T cell clonality compared with EGFR-mutant or double wild-type lesions.

Remarks on this clone: The target of this receptor is not known. Within one base of it there is no much larger clone, and no base qualities were kept.

CDR1 LNHDA and CDR2 SQIVND were looked up in the germline V gene (reference sequence). The CDR3 numbers 11 residues from cysteine through phenylalanine. Only CDR3 DNA remains: 33 bases, in frame from the first base. V is pared back by 6 bases and J by 8 bases, with 8 bases lying between the germline termini. The immunoSEQ hsTCRbeta Kit was used to sequence TCR beta CDR3 regions from DNA. The study's processing was this. The ImmunoSEQ Analyzer was used to analyse the TCR sequencing data. T cell clonality was defined as 1 minus Pielou's evenness, calculated on productive rearrangements. The inverse Simpson index, applied to productive templates, was used to measure T cell diversity. T cell density was defined as TCR beta template counts normalized to usable DNA, with usable DNA estimated by amplification and sequencing of housekeeping genes. TCR metrics were compared across histologic stages using two-sided Kruskal-Wallis tests. TCRdb took over this immuneACCESS table, retaining in-frame rearrangements with V and J assigned. Such tables are incomplete; in checked studies, under half of the missing clones stem from an unresolved V gene, and the remainder is unexplained. The V and J calls and clone size are taken from that table; D and trimming were inferred from the DNA. The sample data list about 6,600 clones, and under 85% of these were observed just once. The ten biggest clones cover about 5.9% of the sample.

The patients had resection in Japan or China between 2014 and 2017. Histologic diagnosis of each case was confirmed independently by two lung cancer pathologists on H&E slides. Premalignant or tumor cells were enriched for nucleic acid extraction by macro-dissection performed after pathologic assessment. The AllPrep DNA/RNA FFPE Kit was used to isolate DNA from FFPE tissue. The chain is encoded by TRBV19 joined to TRBJ2-1; the D gene cannot be named for sure. The clonotype was recovered from a person between 60 and 79 years old with lung adenocarcinoma. The specimen sequenced was FFPE lung adenocarcinoma in situ tissue. The sample's cell subset or site label is to be understood as: preinvasive adenocarcinoma in situ (AIS). The CDR3 loop reads CASRSVDEQFF. Here is the DNA: TGTGCCAGTAGGTCCGTCGATGAGCAGTTCTTC.